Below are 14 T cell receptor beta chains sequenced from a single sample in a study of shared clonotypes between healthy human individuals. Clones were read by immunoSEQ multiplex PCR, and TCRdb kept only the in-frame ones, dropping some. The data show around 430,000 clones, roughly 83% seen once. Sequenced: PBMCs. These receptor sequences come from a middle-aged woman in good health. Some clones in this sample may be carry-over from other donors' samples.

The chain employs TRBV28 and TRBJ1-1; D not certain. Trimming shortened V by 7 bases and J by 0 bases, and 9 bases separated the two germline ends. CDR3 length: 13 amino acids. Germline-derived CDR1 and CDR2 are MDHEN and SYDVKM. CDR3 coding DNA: TGTGCCAGCAAAAGTGACATGAACACTGAAGCTTTCTTT. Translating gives CASKSDMNTEAFF.

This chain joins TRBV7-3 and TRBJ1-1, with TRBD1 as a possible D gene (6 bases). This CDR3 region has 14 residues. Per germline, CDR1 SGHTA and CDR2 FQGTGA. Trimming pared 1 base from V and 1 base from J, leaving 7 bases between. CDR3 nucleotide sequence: TGTGCCAGCAGCTTAAACAGGGAGAACACTGAAGCTTTCTTT. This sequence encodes CASSLNRENTEAFF.

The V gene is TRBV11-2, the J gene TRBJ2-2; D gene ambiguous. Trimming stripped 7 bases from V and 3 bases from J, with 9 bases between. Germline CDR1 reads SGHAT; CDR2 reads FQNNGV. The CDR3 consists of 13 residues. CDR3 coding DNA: TGTGCCAGCACCCCTTTCGACACCGGGGAGCTGTTTTTT. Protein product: CASTPFDTGELFF.

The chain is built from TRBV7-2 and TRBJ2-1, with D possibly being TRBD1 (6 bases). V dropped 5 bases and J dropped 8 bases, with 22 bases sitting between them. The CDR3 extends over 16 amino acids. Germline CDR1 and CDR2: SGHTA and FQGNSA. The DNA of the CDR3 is TGTGCCAGCAGCCCATTAACCGGGACACGAATCCATGAGCAGTTCTTC. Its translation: CASSPLTGTRIHEQFF.

In DNA, the CDR3 is TGTGCCAGCAGCCCCCGGACGGCTAACTATGGCTACACCTTC. It yields the protein CASSPRTANYGYTF. J is TRBJ1-2 and V is TRBV7-2, with D unresolved. The CDR3 runs 14 residues. CDR1 and CDR2 (germline): SGHTA, FQGNSA. Trimming removed 5 bases at V and 0 bases at J, with 10 bases between. The variable domain in full, with the rest retrieved from reference TRBV7-2 and TRBJ1-2, is GAGVSQSPSNKVTEKGKDVELRCDPISGHTALYWYRQSLGQGLEFLIYFQGNSAPDKSGLPSDRFSAERTGGSVSTLTIQRTQQEDSAVYLCASSPRTANYGYTFGSGTRLTVV.

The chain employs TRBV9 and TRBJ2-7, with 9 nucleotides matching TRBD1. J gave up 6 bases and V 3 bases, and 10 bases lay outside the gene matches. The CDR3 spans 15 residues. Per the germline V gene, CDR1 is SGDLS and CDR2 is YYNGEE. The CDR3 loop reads CASSAGQGIVVEQYF. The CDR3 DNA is TGTGCCAGCAGCGCGGGACAGGGTATAGTTGTCGAGCAGTACTTC.

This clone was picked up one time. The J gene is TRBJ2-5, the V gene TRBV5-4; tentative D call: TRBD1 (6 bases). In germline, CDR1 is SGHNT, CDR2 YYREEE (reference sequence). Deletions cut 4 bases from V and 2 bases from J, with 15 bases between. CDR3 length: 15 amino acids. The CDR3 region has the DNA TGTGCCAGCAGCCGTGACCCAGGGGTACAAGAGACCCAGTACTTC. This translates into CASSRDPGVQETQYF.

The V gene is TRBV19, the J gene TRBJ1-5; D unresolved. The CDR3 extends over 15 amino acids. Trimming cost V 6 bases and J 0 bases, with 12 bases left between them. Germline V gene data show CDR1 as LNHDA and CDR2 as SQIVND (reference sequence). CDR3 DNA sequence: TGTGCCAGTAGCGCCAGGTGGGATAGCAATCAGCCCCAGCATTTT. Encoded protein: CASSARWDSNQPQHF.

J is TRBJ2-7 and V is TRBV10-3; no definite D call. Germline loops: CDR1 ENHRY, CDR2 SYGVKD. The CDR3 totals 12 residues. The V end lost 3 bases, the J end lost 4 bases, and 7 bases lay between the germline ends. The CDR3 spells CAISEDNYEQYF. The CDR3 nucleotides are TGTGCCATCAGTGAAGACAATTACGAGCAGTACTTC.

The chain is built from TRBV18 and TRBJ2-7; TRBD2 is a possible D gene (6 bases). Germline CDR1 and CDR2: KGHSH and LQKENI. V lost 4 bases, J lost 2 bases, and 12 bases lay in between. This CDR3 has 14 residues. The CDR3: CASSQPSAPYEQYF. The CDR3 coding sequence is TGTGCCAGCTCACAGCCTAGCGCTCCCTACGAGCAGTACTTC.

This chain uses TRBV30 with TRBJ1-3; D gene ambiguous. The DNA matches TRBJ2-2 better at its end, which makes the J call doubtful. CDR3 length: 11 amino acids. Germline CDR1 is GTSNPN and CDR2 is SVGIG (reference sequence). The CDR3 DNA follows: TGTGCCTGGAGTGTAGGCGGGGAGCTGTTTTTT. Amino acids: CAWSVGGELFF.

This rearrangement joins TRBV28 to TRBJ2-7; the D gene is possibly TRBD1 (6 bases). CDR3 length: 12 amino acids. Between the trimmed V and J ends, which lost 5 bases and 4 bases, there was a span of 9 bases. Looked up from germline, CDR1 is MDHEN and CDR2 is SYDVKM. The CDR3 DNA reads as TGTGCCAGCAGTGGGACAAATTACGAGCAGTACTTC. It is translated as CASSGTNYEQYF.

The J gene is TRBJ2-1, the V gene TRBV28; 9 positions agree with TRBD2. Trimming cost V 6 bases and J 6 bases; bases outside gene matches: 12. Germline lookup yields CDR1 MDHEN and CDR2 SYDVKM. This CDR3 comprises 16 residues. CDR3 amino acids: CASRGLGGRASNEQFF. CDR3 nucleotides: TGTGCCAGCAGGGGGTTAGGCGGGAGGGCAAGCAATGAGCAGTTCTTC.

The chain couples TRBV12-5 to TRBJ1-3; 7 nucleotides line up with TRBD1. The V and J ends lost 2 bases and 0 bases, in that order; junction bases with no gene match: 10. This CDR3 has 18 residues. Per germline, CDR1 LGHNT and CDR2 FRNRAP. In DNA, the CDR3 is TGTGCTAGTGGTTTGAGGGAGGCGGGACAGCCCTCTGGAAACACCATATATTTT. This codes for CASGLREAGQPSGNTIYF.